This section outlines one TCR beta chain sequence together with its context. Its target is not known. One junction end disagrees with the germline gene, perhaps due to a read error. These data are taken from a study of T cells in localized non-small cell lung cancer. Germline values: CDR1 MDHEN, CDR2 SYDVKM. This CDR3 is 15 amino acids long. Study results and limitations: Turning up in adjacent lung were a median about 56 of the top 100 tumor clones. Sequencing was limited to one tumor region, leaving the possibility of heterogeneity open. Longer overall survival was seen with higher T cell density measured in blood. Tumor trailed uninvolved adjacent lung in T cell clonality, which peaked there.

The repertoire was sequenced with immunoSEQ multiplex PCR; TCRdb's copy has only in-frame clones and lacks some. Of about 40,000 clones in the sample, 80% to 85% were seen once. The source was peripheral blood mononuclear cells, collected before any cancer treatment. The V gene is TRBV28, the J gene TRBJ2-2; TRBD2 aligns across 9 bases. This clonotype was obtained from a male donor at least 60 years old with stage II lung adenocarcinoma. In DNA form, the CDR3 reads TGTGCCAGCATTTTAGCGGGAGAATTTCCCGGGGAGCTGTTTTTT. This codes for CASILAGEFPGELFF.